This entry is about one T cell receptor beta chain. The antigen remains undetermined. The data stem from a study of molecular identifiers for immune sequencing clone quantification. Study-level points and caveats: Clones that exceeded 20 RNA copies held over 99% of effector molecules, yet under 1% in naive cells.

TCRdb itself ran the PCR reads through MiXCR, one entry per CDR3 protein. The table lists some 91,000 distinct CDR3 sequences, approximately 25% of them singletons. The CDR3 totals 16 residues. The V and J ends lost 5 bases and 0 bases respectively, with 17 bases between them. Germline CDR1 is PRHDT and CDR2 is FYEKMQ (reference sequence). Preparation of naive CD8 libraries involved roughly 18,000 to 1,100,000 sorted cells and 10%, 30% or 50% RNA. The chain joins TRBV13 to TRBJ2-7, with D tentatively TRBD1 (6 bases). The sequence was obtained from a human donor in good health. Some libraries in this study had Jurkat cell RNA spiked in. Sequenced material: naive CD8+ T cells from blood, with Jurkat cell RNA spiked in. Subset denoted: FACS-sorted CD8+CD4-CCR7+CD45RA+ naive T cells. CDR3 loop: CASSATDSSFSYEQYF. CDR3 nucleotide sequence: TGTGCCAGCAGCGCTACGGACAGTTCGTTCTCCTACGAGCAGTACTTC.